This is a list of T cell receptor beta chains from one sample in a study of cytomegalovirus exposure and HLA in healthy donors. Generated by immunoSEQ multiplex PCR, the TCRdb table keeps only in-frame clones and is missing some. The repertoire includes fewer than 200,000 clones, 80% to 90% of them detected once, and about 13% sits in the top ten. The material sequenced was PBMCs. These TCRs come from a woman in her forties or fifties in good health and CMV-seronegative. Each CDR3 is given with its conserved first and last residue. The order of the fields is CDR3 length, D gene, J gene, clone size, V gene, CDR3 DNA, CDR3 protein. D genes are given only for firm matches. Some rows have no size entry. The others give once, few or many, or a class for an expanded clone.

length: 13; D: NA; J: TRBJ1-6; size: few; V: TRBV7-6; DNA: TGTGCCAGCAGCCCCGACACGTTATCACCCCTCCACTTT; CDR3: CASSPDTLSPLHF
length: 14; D: NA; J: TRBJ1-1; size: NA; V: TRBV29-1; DNA: TGCAGCGTTGGGCGGGCCCCCAAAAACACTGAAGCTTTCTTT; CDR3: CSVGRAPKNTEAFF
length: 16; D: NA; J: TRBJ2-1; size: few; V: TRBV7-9; DNA: TGTGCCAGCAGCTCACCTGTTCTCGCCTTCCAGGGTGAGCAGTTCTTC; CDR3: CASSSPVLAFQGEQFF
length: 16; D: NA; J: TRBJ2-3; size: once; V: TRBV9; DNA: TGTGCCAGCAGCGTATCAGGTTCTATTGGGACAGATACGCAGTATTTT; CDR3: CASSVSGSIGTDTQYF
length: 14; D: NA; J: TRBJ1-2; size: NA; V: TRBV7-6; DNA: TGTGCCAGCAGCCGCGGAGGGGCCCAGTATGGCTACACCTTC; CDR3: CASSRGGAQYGYTF
length: 17; D: TRBD1; J: TRBJ1-3; size: NA; V: TRBV7-2; DNA: TGTGCCAGCAGCCTTAGGACAGGAATTTACTCTGGAAACACCATATATTTT; CDR3: CASSLRTGIYSGNTIYF
length: 15; D: NA; J: TRBJ1-2; size: NA; V: TRBV10-2; DNA: TGCGCCAGCAGTGAAGGGTCCGCGGGTCAGTATGGCTACACCTTC; CDR3: CASSEGSAGQYGYTF
length: 14; D: TRBD1; J: TRBJ1-1; size: medium-sized; V: TRBV7-3; DNA: TGTGCCAGCAGCCTCCGACAGGGTGGGACTGAAGCTTTCTTT; CDR3: CASSLRQGGTEAFF
length: 14; D: TRBD2; J: TRBJ2-5; size: NA; V: TRBV2; DNA: TGTGCCAGTACCGGGACTAGCGGGGCTGAGACCCAGTACTTC; CDR3: CASTGTSGAETQYF
length: 15; D: TRBD1; J: TRBJ1-5; size: NA; V: TRBV6-5; DNA: TGTGCCAGCAGTCCGGGACAGGGAGGCTATCAGCCCCAGCATTTT; CDR3: CASSPGQGGYQPQHF
length: 14; D: TRBD1; J: TRBJ2-7; size: NA; V: TRBV5-6; DNA: TGTGCCAGCAGTTTGGGGACAGTCTCCTACGAGCAGTACTTC; CDR3: CASSLGTVSYEQYF
length: 15; D: TRBD1; J: TRBJ2-1; size: NA; V: TRBV5-6; DNA: TGTGCCAGCAGCCCGGGACAGCGGTCCTACAATGAGCAGTTCTTC; CDR3: CASSPGQRSYNEQFF
length: 13; D: NA; J: TRBJ2-7; size: NA; V: TRBV19; DNA: TGTGCCAGTAGTCCGGGTAAGACCTACGAGCAGTACTTC; CDR3: CASSPGKTYEQYF
length: 15; D: TRBD1; J: TRBJ1-4; size: once; V: TRBV28; DNA: TGTGCCAGCAGTCCGGGGGACAGGGGTAATGAAAAACTGTTTTTT; CDR3: CASSPGDRGNEKLFF
length: 14; D: NA; J: TRBJ1-1; size: NA; V: TRBV7-6; DNA: TGTGCCAGCAGCTCAAAAGAGATGAACACTGAAGCTTTCTTT; CDR3: CASSSKEMNTEAFF
length: 14; D: NA; J: TRBJ2-3; size: NA; V: TRBV19; DNA: TGTGCCAGTGCCCAGACAGCTAGCACAGATACGCAGTATTTT; CDR3: CASAQTASTDTQYF
length: 13; D: TRBD1; J: TRBJ2-1; size: once; V: TRBV14; DNA: TGTGCCAGCAGAGGACAGGGTAGGGATGAGCAGTTCTTC; CDR3: CASRGQGRDEQFF
length: 13; D: NA; J: TRBJ1-2; size: NA; V: TRBV21-1; DNA: TGTGCCAGCACCCAGGACAGGGCTGTGAGCTACACCTTC; CDR3: CASTQDRAVSYTF
length: 13; D: NA; J: TRBJ1-2; size: NA; V: TRBV5-4; DNA: TGTGCCAGCAGCTTGCAGGGATCCTATGGCTACACCTTC; CDR3: CASSLQGSYGYTF
length: 15; D: TRBD1; J: TRBJ1-2; size: NA; V: TRBV6-1; DNA: TGTGCCAGCAGCGCCGGGACAGGGGAGGGCTATGGCTACACCTTC; CDR3: CASSAGTGEGYGYTF
length: 16; D: NA; J: TRBJ2-1; size: NA; V: TRBV19; DNA: TGTGCCAGTAGTACCTCATCCGGGACACCTTCCCATGAGCAGTTCTTC; CDR3: CASSTSSGTPSHEQFF
length: 15; D: NA; J: TRBJ1-1; size: NA; V: TRBV4-2; DNA: TGTGCCAGCAGCCAAGAGGCAGGGTCCGTTGCTGAAGCTTTCTTT; CDR3: CASSQEAGSVAEAFF
length: 16; D: NA; J: TRBJ1-1; size: NA; V: TRBV7-2; DNA: TGTGCCAGCAGCTTAGCGGCAGGGCGAGTGAACACTGAAGCTTTCTTT; CDR3: CASSLAAGRVNTEAFF
length: 19; D: NA; J: TRBJ1-1; size: NA; V: TRBV4-1; DNA: TGCGCCAGCAGCCGCAAGATCATCCGGACAGACAAAGGGGACACTGAAGCTTTCTTT; CDR3: CASSRKIIRTDKGDTEAFF
length: 15; D: NA; J: TRBJ2-6; size: NA; V: TRBV5-1; DNA: TGCGCCAGCAGCTTCCTCAGGGCTGGGGCCAACGTCCTGACTTTC; CDR3: CASSFLRAGANVLTF
length: 13; D: NA; J: TRBJ2-5; size: NA; V: TRBV7-2; DNA: TGTGCCAGCAGCCCCCCTGGTGCGGAGACCCAGTACTTC; CDR3: CASSPPGAETQYF
length: 13; D: NA; J: TRBJ2-7; size: NA; V: TRBV19; DNA: TGTGCCACCCGGGACTTAGGATCCTACGAGCAGTACTTC; CDR3: CATRDLGSYEQYF
length: 15; D: TRBD2; J: TRBJ2-7; size: NA; V: TRBV10-2; DNA: TGCGCCAGCAGTGGGACTAGCGGGAACCCCTACGAGCAGTACTTC; CDR3: CASSGTSGNPYEQYF
length: 15; D: NA; J: TRBJ1-5; size: NA; V: TRBV7-9; DNA: TGTGCCAGCAGCTTAGGTGACTATAGCAATCAGCCCCAGCATTTT; CDR3: CASSLGDYSNQPQHF
length: 14; D: TRBD1; J: TRBJ1-1; size: NA; V: TRBV11-2; DNA: TGTGCCAGCAGCTTAACAGGGGGCAACACTGAAGCTTCCTTT; CDR3: CASSLTGGNTEASF
length: 16; D: TRBD1; J: TRBJ1-2; size: NA; V: TRBV4-2; DNA: TGTGCCAGCAGCACCTTCCTCCGGGACAGGGTCCATGGCTACACCTTC; CDR3: CASSTFLRDRVHGYTF
length: 14; D: NA; J: TRBJ1-2; size: few; V: TRBV7-2; DNA: TGTGCCAGCAGCCCAAGCCCGACCCCGGGTGGCTACACCTTC; CDR3: CASSPSPTPGGYTF
length: 15; D: NA; J: TRBJ2-2; size: once; V: TRBV7-3; DNA: TGTGCCAGCAGCTTATCTCTGGCAGGGACCGGGGAGCTGTTTTTT; CDR3: CASSLSLAGTGELFF